These T cell receptor beta chains were read from a single sample in a study of blood T cell repertoires in COVID-19. The method was immunoSEQ multiplex PCR; TCRdb's version includes in-frame clones alone and lacks a portion of them. The table has 350,000 to 450,000 clones, roughly 90% seen once. Sequencing was performed on peripheral blood. These receptors all come from a man aged 35 to 55 with acute or convalescent COVID-19. Each CDR3 is given with its conserved first and last residue. The order of the fields is CDR3 DNA, CDR3 protein, J gene, clone size, V gene, D gene. D genes are given only for firm matches. The size entry is marked missing in some rows and otherwise reads once, few, many or a size class.

TGTGCCAGCAGCTTACCACAGGGGGCCTCTCTGAACACTGAAGCTTTCTTT | CASSLPQGASLNTEAFF | TRBJ1-1 | - | TRBV7-9 | TRBD1
TGTGCCAGCAGCGTCACAAGCGGTACTAGCACAGATACGCAGTATTTT | CASSVTSGTSTDTQYF | TRBJ2-3 | - | TRBV9 | -
TGTGCCAGCAGTTACTCGGGGACTAGCGGGGGGTTTGAGCAGTTCTTC | CASSYSGTSGGFEQFF | TRBJ2-1 | - | TRBV6-5 | TRBD2
TGTGCCAGCAGCCGAGAGGGGGCCTCCTACGAGCAGTACTTC | CASSREGASYEQYF | TRBJ2-7 | once | TRBV3-1/TRBV3-2 | TRBD1
TGCGCCAGCAGCCAAGAGGACAGATTGGGTGAAAAACTGTTTTTT | CASSQEDRLGEKLFF | TRBJ1-4 | - | TRBV4-1 | -
TGTGCCAGCACCAACGTTGGCAGGGTCACAGATACGCAGTATTTT | CASTNVGRVTDTQYF | TRBJ2-3 | - | TRBV9 | -
TGCGCCAGCAGCCCCCGTGACAGGGGGCACATAACTAATGAAAAACTGTTTTTT | CASSPRDRGHITNEKLFF | TRBJ1-4 | - | TRBV5-1 | TRBD1
TGTGCCAGCTCATCAAACAGGGAATCCTACGAGCAGTACTTC | CASSSNRESYEQYF | TRBJ2-7 | - | TRBV18 | -
TGCGCCAGCAGCAGAACAGGACAGTGGGAAGAGACCCAGTACTTC | CASSRTGQWEETQYF | TRBJ2-5 | - | TRBV5-1 | -
TGTGCCAGCAGCTGGACAGGGGATAAACGAGGCGACGCTTTCTTT | CASSWTGDKRGDAFF | TRBJ1-1 | once | TRBV5-5 | TRBD1
TGTGCCAGTAGGCCCGGGATCCTAGATGAAAAACTGTTTTTT | CASRPGILDEKLFF | TRBJ1-4 | - | TRBV19 | -
TGCGCCAGCAGCCCGACATCGAACACTGAAGCTTTCTTT | CASSPTSNTEAFF | TRBJ1-1 | - | TRBV4-1 | -
TGTGCCAGCAGCGTAGGCCCAACCTCCGGGACAGGGTTTTCCAGCGAGCAGTACTTC | CASSVGPTSGTGFSSEQYF | TRBJ2-7 | - | TRBV9 | TRBD1
TGTGCCAGCAGTTGGGAGGGGACCTATCAGCCCCAGCATTTT | CASSWEGTYQPQHF | TRBJ1-5 | - | TRBV28 | -
TGTGCCAGCAGATACCGACAGGGCGATGAAAAACTGTTTTTT | CASRYRQGDEKLFF | TRBJ1-4 | - | TRBV7-2 | TRBD1
TGTGCCAGCAGTTTAAGGGGGGGCGCGAGTAGCACTGAAGCTTTCTTT | CASSLRGGASSTEAFF | TRBJ1-1 | - | TRBV27 | -
TGCGCCATCTCCGAGAGAGAGACCCAGTACTTC | CAISERETQYF | TRBJ2-5 | - | TRBV5-1 | -
TGTGCCAGCAGCTCCCCGGGACTAGTGGCCATTCAGTACTTC | CASSSPGLVAIQYF | TRBJ2-4 | - | TRBV7-9 | TRBD2
TGTGCCAGCAGTTACTCTCCCCCCGCGACTTTCTTT | CASSYSPPATFF | TRBJ1-1 | - | TRBV6-5 | -
TGTGCCAGCAGCTTAGAGGGGTCCGGGGAGGTGAACACTGAAGCTTTCTTT | CASSLEGSGEVNTEAFF | TRBJ1-1 | - | TRBV13 | -
TGTGCCTGGAGTGTCACAGGGGGAAATTCACCCCTCCACTTT | CAWSVTGGNSPLHF | TRBJ1-6 | - | TRBV30 | TRBD1
TGTGCCAGCTCACCTGCTACGAACACTGAAGCTTTCTTT | CASSPATNTEAFF | TRBJ1-1 | - | TRBV18 | -
TGTGCCATCAGTGAGTCGGGACAGGGGTGGAGGGATGAGCAGTTCTTC | CAISESGQGWRDEQFF | TRBJ2-1 | - | TRBV10-3 | TRBD1
TGTGCCAGCATCTTTGACAGAGGGGGAGAAAAACTGTTTTTT | CASIFDRGGEKLFF | TRBJ1-4 | - | TRBV6-5 | -
TGTGCCAGCAGTCGGGGATCAGGGGCGGATTCACCCCTCCACTTT | CASSRGSGADSPLHF | TRBJ1-6 | few | TRBV6-4 | -
TGTGCCAGCAGCTTAAGGCAGGACAGGAGAGTCTATGGCTACACCTTC | CASSLRQDRRVYGYTF | TRBJ1-2 | - | TRBV11-2 | TRBD1
TGTGCCAGCAGCCCGGACAGGGGATACTACGAGCAGTACTTC | CASSPDRGYYEQYF | TRBJ2-7 | - | TRBV7-2 | TRBD1
TGTGCCAGCAGCGCCGAAGGGGATGGCTACACCTTC | CASSAEGDGYTF | TRBJ1-2 | few | TRBV11-2 | -
TGTGCCAGCAGTTTCAGAGGCAGGGGGGATCAGCCCCAGCATTTT | CASSFRGRGDQPQHF | TRBJ1-5 | - | TRBV27 | TRBD1
TGCGCCAGCAGCCAGGCTCCGGACAGTTACGAGCAGTACTTC | CASSQAPDSYEQYF | TRBJ2-7 | - | TRBV4-1 | -
TGTGCCAGCAGCTCTTCCGGGACTAGCGGGAGAAAATCCTACGAGCAGTACTTC | CASSSSGTSGRKSYEQYF | TRBJ2-7 | - | TRBV5-4 | TRBD2
TGTGCCAGCAGTTACTCCGACAGAAACACCGGGGAGCTGTTTTTT | CASSYSDRNTGELFF | TRBJ2-2 | - | TRBV6-5 | -
TGTGCCTGGAGTGTAAGACAGGGATTCGCTGAAGCTTTCTTT | CAWSVRQGFAEAFF | TRBJ1-1 | - | TRBV30 | TRBD1
TGTGCCAGCAGCTCGCTACGTACAGGGGGCTCAGATGGCTACACCTTC | CASSSLRTGGSDGYTF | TRBJ1-2 | once | TRBV5-6 | TRBD1
TGTGCCAGCAGCTCGGCGGACAGGGTGGGTGAAAAACTGTTTTTT | CASSSADRVGEKLFF | TRBJ1-4 | - | TRBV11-1 | TRBD1
TGCGCCAGCAGCCCCGGACAGGGGGATACGCAGTATTTT | CASSPGQGDTQYF | TRBJ2-3 | - | TRBV5-1 | TRBD1
TGTGCCAGCAGCTCCGGATCCGGGACAGGGGCTGGAGAAGCTTTCTTT | CASSSGSGTGAGEAFF | TRBJ1-1 | - | TRBV12-1 | -
TGTGCCAGCAGCTCCGACAGGAAGAACACCGGGGAGCTGTTTTTT | CASSSDRKNTGELFF | TRBJ2-2 | - | TRBV7-9 | -
TGTGCCAGCAGTTATAACTTGGGGACAGGGTACGAGCAGTACTTC | CASSYNLGTGYEQYF | TRBJ2-7 | - | TRBV6-6 | TRBD1
TGCGCCAGCAGCGCCACAGGGGGCGGCAATCAGCCCCAGCATTTT | CASSATGGGNQPQHF | TRBJ1-5 | - | TRBV5-1 | TRBD1
TGTGCCAGTAGTCTGAGACTAGCAGATACGCAGTATTTT | CASSLRLADTQYF | TRBJ2-3 | - | TRBV19 | -
TGTGCCAGCAGCTTGTGGTGGACAGACGGTAATTCACCCCTCCACTTT | CASSLWWTDGNSPLHF | TRBJ1-6 | once | TRBV5-5 | -
TGTGCCAGCAGCTTAGCTCAGGGGGCTGAGGAGACCCAGTACTTC | CASSLAQGAEETQYF | TRBJ2-5 | - | TRBV7-9 | TRBD1